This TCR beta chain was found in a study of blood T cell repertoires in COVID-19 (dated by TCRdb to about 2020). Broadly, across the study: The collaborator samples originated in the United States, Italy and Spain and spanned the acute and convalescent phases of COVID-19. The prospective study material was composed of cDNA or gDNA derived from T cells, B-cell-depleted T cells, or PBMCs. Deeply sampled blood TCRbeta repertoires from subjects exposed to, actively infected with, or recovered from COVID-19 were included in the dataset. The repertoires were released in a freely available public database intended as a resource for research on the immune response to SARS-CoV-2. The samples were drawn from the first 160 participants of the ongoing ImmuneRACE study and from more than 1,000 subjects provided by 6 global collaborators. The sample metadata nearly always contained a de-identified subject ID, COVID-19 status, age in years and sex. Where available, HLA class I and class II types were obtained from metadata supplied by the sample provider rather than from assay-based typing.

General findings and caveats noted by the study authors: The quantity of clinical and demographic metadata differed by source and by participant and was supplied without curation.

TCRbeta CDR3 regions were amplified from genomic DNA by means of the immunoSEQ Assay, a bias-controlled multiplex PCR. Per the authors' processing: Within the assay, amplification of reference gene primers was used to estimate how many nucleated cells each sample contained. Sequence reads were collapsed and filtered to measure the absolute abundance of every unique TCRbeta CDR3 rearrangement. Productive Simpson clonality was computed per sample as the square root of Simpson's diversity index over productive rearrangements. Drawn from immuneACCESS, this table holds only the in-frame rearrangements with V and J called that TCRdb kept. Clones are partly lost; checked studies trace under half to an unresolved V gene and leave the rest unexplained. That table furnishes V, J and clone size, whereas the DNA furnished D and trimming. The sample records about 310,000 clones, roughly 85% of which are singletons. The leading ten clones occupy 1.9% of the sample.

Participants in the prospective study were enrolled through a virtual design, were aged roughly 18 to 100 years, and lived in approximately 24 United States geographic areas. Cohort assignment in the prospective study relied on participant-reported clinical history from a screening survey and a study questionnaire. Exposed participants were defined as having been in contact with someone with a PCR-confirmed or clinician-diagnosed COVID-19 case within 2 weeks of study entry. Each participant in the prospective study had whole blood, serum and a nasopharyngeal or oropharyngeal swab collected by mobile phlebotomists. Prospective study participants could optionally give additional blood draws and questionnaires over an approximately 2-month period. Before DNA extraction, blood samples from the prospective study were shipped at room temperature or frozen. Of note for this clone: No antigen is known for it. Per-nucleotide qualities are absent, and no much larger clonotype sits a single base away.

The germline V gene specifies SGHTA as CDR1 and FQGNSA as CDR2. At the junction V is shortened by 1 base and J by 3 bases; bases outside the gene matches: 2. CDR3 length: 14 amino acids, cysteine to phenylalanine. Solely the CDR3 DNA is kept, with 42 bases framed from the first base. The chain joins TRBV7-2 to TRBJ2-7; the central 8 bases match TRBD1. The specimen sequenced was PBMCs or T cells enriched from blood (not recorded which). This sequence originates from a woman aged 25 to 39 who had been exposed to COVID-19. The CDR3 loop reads CASSLDRGDYEQYF. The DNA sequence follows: TGTGCCAGCAGCTTAGACAGGGGGGACTACGAGCAGTACTTC.